Ten or more counts support the clone carrying this T cell receptor (beta chain). Its antigen is still unknown. A J-beta primer mix and a sample-barcoded 5' primer were used in a second PCR of about 6 to 12 cycles. Every individual sample yielded 2.5 million or more paired-end reads (each containing CDR3). TCRdb recomputed calls from the 5' RACE reads with MiXCR, one row per CDR3 protein. This repertoire shows more than 1,400,000 distinct CDR3 sequences, roughly 40% found once; its top ten account for approximately 7.9%. Individuals who donated were healthy Caucasians from Russia aged about 6 to 100. The CDR3 covers 14 residues. Germline V lookup: CDR1 DFQATT, CDR2 SNEGSKA (reference sequence). Trimming took 2 bases from V and 2 from J; bases not matched to a gene: 2. This sample is drawn from a study of blood T cells in healthy people across ages. Study-level results: It was the long-lived donors that had more naive CD4+ cells and higher diversity than aged donors. Unknown CMV status may confound age-related changes in expanded clones.

Sequencing input: blood. This sequence originates from a woman between 18 and 30 years old in good health. V and J are TRBV20-1 and TRBJ2-3; TRBD2 aligns across 9 bases. The CDR3 nucleotides read TGCAGTGCTAGACTAGCGGGGCTCACAGATACGCAGTATTTT. It is translated as CSARLAGLTDTQYF.